These 32 T cell receptor beta chains share one sample of origin, sequenced in a study of Ad26.COV2.S vaccination and SARS-CoV-2 variants. Profiling relied on immunoSEQ multiplex PCR, and the TCRdb table lists in-frame clones only, not all of them. This table has 350,000 to 400,000 clones, 89% appearing once. The treatment was: roughly 19 received Ad26.COV2.S at low or high dose, single or two shots; about 5 received placebo; per-sample allocation not given. The investigators took samples on day 63 after the first vaccine or placebo injection. The sequences come from peripheral blood, collected in a trial of Ad26.COV2.S vaccine versus placebo. The source is a person between 18 and 59 years old who received the Ad26.COV2.S COVID-19 vaccine or a placebo.

The chain recombines TRBV20-1 with TRBJ2-5, with a possible D match to TRBD2 (6 bases). Trimming cost V 3 bases and J 1 base, with 18 bases left between them. From germline, CDR1 is DFQATT and CDR2 SNEGSKA (reference sequence). The CDR3 covers 16 residues. As DNA, the CDR3 is TGCAGTGCTAGTCCCGTGCTAGCGATAGGCCAAGAGACCCAGTACTTC. Translating gives CSASPVLAIGQETQYF.

V gene TRBV30 combines with J gene TRBJ2-1, with D possibly matching TRBD2 (5 bases). This CDR3 comprises 14 residues. The V gene lost 1 base and the J gene lost 1 base, with 8 bases spanning the gap. The germline gives CDR1 GTSNPN, CDR2 SVGIG (reference sequence). The CDR3 sequence: CAWSAGGSYNEQFF. The CDR3 DNA is TGTGCCTGGAGTGCTGGAGGATCCTACAATGAGCAGTTCTTC.

V gene TRBV3-1 (or the pseudogene TRBV3-2) combines with J gene TRBJ1-5, with D unclear. This CDR3 is 16 amino acids long. Germline CDR1 and CDR2: LGHDT and YNNKEL (reference sequence). Trimming cost V 0 bases and J 1 base, with 10 bases left between them. DNA of the CDR3: TGTGCCAGCAGCCAAGACCGCCTAGGGAGCAATCAGCCCCAGCATTTT. This gives the protein CASSQDRLGSNQPQHF.

The rearrangement uses TRBV10-3 and TRBJ2-7, with TRBD1 as a possible D gene (5 bases). The V end lost 0 bases, the J end lost 6 bases, and 9 bases lay between the germline ends. This CDR3 is 13 amino acids long. The V gene's germline CDR1 is ENHRY and CDR2 SYGVKD. CDR3 region: CAISESIRGEQYF. The CDR3 DNA is TGTGCCATCAGTGAGTCGATAAGGGGCGAGCAGTACTTC.

J is TRBJ2-1 and V is TRBV28; TRBD2 aligns across 9 bases. J gave up 10 bases and V 4 bases, and 14 bases lay outside the gene matches. Germline V lookup: CDR1 MDHEN, CDR2 SYDVKM. The CDR3 extends over 16 amino acids. The CDR3 here is CASSSRGGRALGEQFF. The CDR3 DNA sequence: TGTGCCAGCAGTTCCCGCGGCGGGAGGGCCTTGGGGGAGCAGTTCTTC.

This chain joins TRBV12-3 or TRBV12-4 and TRBJ1-2; D uncertain. The CDR3 has 11 amino acids. Deletions cut 5 bases from V and 7 bases from J, with 8 bases between. The CDR3 reads CASSAFFGYTF. The CDR3 coding sequence is TGTGCCAGCAGTGCCTTCTTTGGCTACACCTTC.

V gene TRBV5-5 combines with J gene TRBJ2-3, with D maybe TRBD1 (5 bases). Germline V gives CDR1 SGHKS, CDR2 YYEKEE (reference sequence). Trimming took off 4 bases at V and 1 base at J, with 10 bases between the two ends. This CDR3 has 14 residues. The CDR3 DNA reads TGTGCCAGCAGCCGGCTCAGGGGCACAGATACGCAGTATTTT. It encodes CASSRLRGTDTQYF.

V usage is TRBV7-9 and J usage is TRBJ1-2, with TRBD1 identical over 8 bases. Unmatched junction bases numbered 3, after V lost 3 bases and J lost 3 bases. Germline lookup yields CDR1 SEHNR and CDR2 FQNEAQ (reference sequence). This CDR3 has 14 residues. The CDR3 region is CASSLGTGDYGYTF. CDR3 sequence (DNA): TGTGCCAGCAGCTTGGGGACAGGAGACTATGGCTACACCTTC.

This chain links TRBV5-1 with TRBJ1-6; no clear D. The CDR3 is 15 amino acids. Germline assignment: CDR1 SGHRS and CDR2 YFSETQ. Trimming left V 0 bases short and J 3 bases short, with 7 bases between. This CDR3 is CASSLGVGYNSPLHF. DNA of the CDR3: TGCGCCAGCAGCTTGGGGGTTGGCTATAATTCACCCCTCCACTTT.

This rearrangement joins TRBV11-1 to TRBJ2-1, with TRBD2 identical over 9 bases. The junction had 7 bases not matched to a gene; V was cut back by 6 bases and J by 1 base. The CDR3 spans 16 residues. Germline values: CDR1 SGHAT, CDR2 FQDESV (reference sequence). The chain's CDR3 is CASRGGRAWSYNEQFF. The CDR3, as DNA: TGTGCCAGCAGGGGCGGGAGGGCCTGGTCCTACAATGAGCAGTTCTTC. The full variable domain, with the rest looked up from reference TRBV11-1 and TRBJ2-1, is EAEVAQSPRYKITEKSQAVAFWCDPISGHATLYWYRQILGQGPELLVQFQDESVVDDSQLPKDRFSAERLKGVDSTLKIQPAELGDSAMYLCASRGGRAWSYNEQFFGPGTRLTVL.

This clone was recorded a few times. The J gene is TRBJ1-4, the V gene TRBV3-1 (or the pseudogene TRBV3-2), with 10 bases lining up with TRBD1. Losses at the gene ends were 3 bases for V and 10 bases for J; bases not matched to a gene: 8. There are 15 residues in the CDR3. From germline, CDR1 is LGHDT and CDR2 YNNKEL (reference sequence). The CDR3 sequence is CASSHAGTGVVKLFF. CDR3 DNA: TGTGCCAGCAGCCACGCCGGGACAGGGGTTGTAAAACTGTTTTTT.

The rearrangement uses TRBV19 and TRBJ1-1; unclear D gene. The CDR3 runs 11 residues. The germline gives CDR1 LNHDA, CDR2 SQIVND (reference sequence). Trimming took 6 bases from V and 1 from J, leaving 3 bases between them. CDR3 in amino acids: CASSTNTEAFF. Here the CDR3 DNA reads TGTGCCAGTAGCACGAACACTGAAGCTTTCTTT.

V usage is TRBV9 and J usage is TRBJ2-3; 8 bases match TRBD2. After removal of 0 bases from V and 6 bases from J, the junction contained 3 bases not matched to a gene. From germline, CDR1 is SGDLS and CDR2 YYNGEE. This CDR3 comprises 14 residues. CDR3 residues: CASSVGGRSDTQYF. For the CDR3, the DNA is TGTGCCAGCAGCGTAGGCGGGAGGTCGGATACGCAGTATTTT.

The chain links TRBV3-1 (or the pseudogene TRBV3-2) to TRBJ2-3, with TRBD2 matching over 10 bases. V was pared by 1 base and J by 3 bases, with 1 base of the junction left unmatched. The germline gives CDR1 LGHDT, CDR2 YNNKEL (reference sequence). This CDR3 is built from 15 residues. This CDR3 reads CASSQVSGRTDTQYF. The CDR3 DNA is TGTGCCAGCAGCCAAGTTAGCGGGAGGACAGATACGCAGTATTTT.

This rearrangement joins TRBV10-1 to TRBJ2-1; D call uncertain. This CDR3 is 13 amino acids long. Deletions cut 6 bases from V and 1 base from J, with 7 bases between. CDR1 WNHNN and CDR2 SYGVQD come from the germline V gene (reference sequence). The CDR3 DNA follows: TGCGCCAGCAGAGAACCTTCCTACAATGAGCAGTTCTTC. This sequence encodes CASREPSYNEQFF.

On this clone itself: Other DNA sequences from this sample encode an identical CDR3 as well. The V and J genes are TRBV9 and TRBJ2-1; D ambiguous. Per germline, CDR1 SGDLS and CDR2 YYNGEE. V lost 0 bases, J lost 4 bases, and 8 bases lay in between. The CDR3 has 14 amino acids. Here the CDR3 DNA reads TGTGCCAGCAGCGTAGGTTCAGGATACAATGAGCAGTTCTTC. Translation: CASSVGSGYNEQFF.

The chain employs TRBV28 and TRBJ1-1; D not resolved. Germline V gene lookup returns CDR1 MDHEN and CDR2 SYDVKM. V dropped 2 bases and J dropped 6 bases, with 10 bases sitting between them. CDR3 length: 13 residues. CDR3 in amino acids: CASSLGRPSEAFF. DNA for the CDR3: TGTGCCAGCAGTTTAGGGCGCCCCTCTGAAGCTTTCTTT.

The gene calls are TRBV20-1 and TRBJ2-5; no clear D. Deletions cut 7 bases from V and 4 bases from J, with 10 bases between. CDR3 size: 11 residues. The germline gives CDR1 DFQATT, CDR2 SNEGSKA (reference sequence). The CDR3 DNA sequence: TGCAGTGAATGGGCACGAGAGACCCAGTACTTC. Translation: CSEWARETQYF.

This clone has a single count. The chain couples TRBV13 to TRBJ2-3; 8 bases are a match to TRBD1. The CDR3 length is 15 residues. Germline CDR1 PRHDT, CDR2 FYEKMQ (reference sequence). Germline trimming cut 1 base from V and 3 bases from J; bases unmatched to any gene: 3. CDR3 sequence reads: CASSLARQGTDTQYF. Written as DNA, the CDR3 is TGTGCCAGCAGCTTAGCCCGACAGGGGACAGATACGCAGTATTTT.

The V and J genes are TRBV19 and TRBJ2-3, with a possible D match to TRBD2 (5 bases). There are 15 residues in the CDR3. V was pared by 3 bases and J by 5 bases, with 15 bases between. Germline lookup yields CDR1 LNHDA and CDR2 SQIVND (reference sequence). The CDR3 bases are TGTGCCAGTAGTATGGAGGTATCACTGGGAGATACGCAGTATTTT. As protein: CASSMEVSLGDTQYF.

The chain carries TRBV19 and TRBJ1-2, with a tentative D call TRBD1 (6 bases). Deletions cut 7 bases from V and 2 bases from J, with 17 bases between. The CDR3 covers 15 residues. From germline, CDR1 is LNHDA and CDR2 SQIVND (reference sequence). In DNA, the CDR3 is TGTGCCAGTAACCTAGGAGGGGGGGCGAACTATGGCTACACCTTC. Its protein is CASNLGGGANYGYTF.

The rearrangement links TRBV6-5 to TRBJ2-7; maybe TRBD2 (6 bases). The CDR3 has 14 residues. The V end lost 6 bases, the J end lost 4 bases, and 16 bases lay between the germline ends. Germline V lookup: CDR1 MNHEY, CDR2 SVGAGI. CDR3 loop: CASSPRGGTYEQYF. Written as DNA, the CDR3 is TGTGCCAGCAGCCCCCGGGGCGGGACTTACGAGCAGTACTTC.

V is TRBV25-1 and J is TRBJ2-5, with D unresolved. Germline lookup yields CDR1 MGHDK and CDR2 SYGVNS. The CDR3 is 14 residues long. The V gene lost 1 base and the J gene lost 5 bases, with 11 bases spanning the gap. The CDR3 nucleotides read TGTGCCAGCAGTGAATCAGGTAGTTTGGAGACCCAGTACTTC. It yields the protein CASSESGSLETQYF.

The chain joins TRBV30 to TRBJ2-7; 10 bases are shared with TRBD1. The germline CDR1 and CDR2 sequences are GTSNPN and SVGIG (reference sequence). This CDR3 spans 14 amino acids. Trimming took 1 base from V and 7 from J; bases not matched to a gene: 7. This CDR3 reads CAWSGLDRGNEQYF. CDR3 DNA sequence: TGTGCCTGGAGTGGATTGGACAGGGGGAATGAGCAGTACTTC.

The chain combines TRBV24-1 with TRBJ1-2, with a weak D call TRBD1 (6 bases). Looked up from germline, CDR1 is KGHDR and CDR2 is SFDVKD. The germline V and J ends were trimmed by 7 bases and 3 bases, with 23 bases remaining between them. CDR3 length: 17 residues. CDR3 bases: TGTGCCACCAGCCCAGGCGGGGGCCGGTTGGGGGACTATGGCTACACCTTC. It is translated as CATSPGGGRLGDYGYTF.

The V and J genes are TRBV24-1 and TRBJ2-1, with 10 nucleotides matching TRBD2. CDR3 length equals 14 residues. V was clipped by 9 bases and J by 4 bases; unmatched bases: 5. Germline assignment: CDR1 KGHDR and CDR2 SFDVKD. Written as DNA, the CDR3 is TGTGCCACCGCTAGCGGGAGTGGGTACAATGAGCAGTTCTTC. Translated: CATASGSGYNEQFF.

The rearrangement joins TRBV18 to TRBJ2-1, with a possible D match to TRBD2 (6 bases). V was pared by 3 bases and J by 0 bases, with 15 bases between. CDR3 length: 17 residues. Germline V gene sequence: CDR1 KGHSH, CDR2 LQKENI. As DNA, the CDR3 is TGTGCCAGCTCACCGCGAGCGGGCGCTCTCTCCTACAATGAGCAGTTCTTC. Protein product: CASSPRAGALSYNEQFF.

The rearrangement uses TRBV4-3 and TRBJ1-1, with a tentative D call TRBD1 (5 bases). The V gene lost 6 bases and the J gene lost 0 bases, with 8 bases spanning the gap. The CDR3 sequence is 13 residues long. Germline loops: CDR1 LGHNA, CDR2 YSLEER. The CDR3 nucleotides read TGCGCCAGCAGTCCGGGGCTGAACACTGAAGCTTTCTTT. Amino acid sequence: CASSPGLNTEAFF.

The rearrangement uses TRBV28 and TRBJ2-3; 11 bases are a match to TRBD2. The V gene end was trimmed by 2 bases and the J gene end by 3 bases; junction bases not matched to a gene: 4. Germline V CDR1 and CDR2: MDHEN, SYDVKM. This CDR3 contains 16 residues. CDR3 sequence: CASSLIAGGETDTQYF. DNA for the CDR3: TGTGCCAGCAGTTTAATAGCGGGAGGGGAGACAGATACGCAGTATTTT.

This chain joins TRBV7-9 and TRBJ2-7; 10 positions match TRBD2. The CDR3 spans 15 residues. V was pared by 1 base and J by 7 bases, with 7 bases of the junction left unmatched. Per the germline V gene, CDR1 is SEHNR and CDR2 is FQNEAQ (reference sequence). CDR3 nucleotide sequence: TGTGCCAGCAGCTTAGGAAAGCGGGAGGGCCATGAGCAGTACTTC. Protein: CASSLGKREGHEQYF. The full variable domain, completed using reference TRBV7-9 and TRBJ2-7, is DTGVSQNPRHKITKRGQNVTFRCDPISEHNRLYWYRQTLGQGPEFLTYFQNEAQLEKSRLLSDRFSAERPKGSFSTLEIQRTEQGDSAMYLCASSLGKREGHEQYFGPGTRLTVT.

The chain carries TRBV2 and TRBJ2-1; D possibly corresponds to TRBD1 (7 bases). CDR1 is SNHLY, CDR2 FYNNEI, per germline. The V gene lost 4 bases and the J gene lost 7 bases, with 14 bases spanning the gap. The CDR3 has 14 amino acids. Here the CDR3 reads CASSVGGAGNEQFF. The CDR3 DNA sequence: TGTGCCAGCAGTGTAGGGGGCGCGGGAAATGAGCAGTTCTTC.

The V gene is TRBV6-2 or TRBV6-3, the J gene TRBJ2-1; TRBD2 matches at 10 bases. The CDR3 runs 15 residues. V was pared by 4 bases and J by 9 bases, with 9 bases of the junction left unmatched. Germline CDR1 and CDR2: MNHEY and SVGEGT. CDR3 sequence (DNA): TGTGCCAGCAGTTCCCTAAGCGGGAGGGCCGGTGAGCAGTTCTTC. Translated, it gives CASSSLSGRAGEQFF.